These 27 T cell receptor beta chains came from one sample sequenced in a study of neurological immune-mediated disorders. TCRdb fed the 5' RACE reads into MiXCR, producing one record per CDR3 protein. The data contain 20,000 to 25,000 distinct CDR3 sequences, roughly 17% of them singletons. Sequenced material: CD8+ T cells from blood. Source of these receptors: a woman between 18 and 29 years old with multiple sclerosis.

In its sample, this clonotype was seen many times. The chain uses TRBV7-6 and TRBJ2-6, with D unclear. Trimming pared 2 bases from V and 0 bases from J, leaving 8 bases between. The V gene's germline CDR1 is SGHVS and CDR2 FNYEAQ. There are 16 residues in the CDR3. CDR3 loop: CASSLRQTSGANVLTF. The CDR3, as DNA: TGTGCCAGCAGCTTACGGCAAACCTCTGGGGCCAACGTCCTGACTTTC.

This clonotype was seen many times. This chain connects TRBV9 to TRBJ1-6; D ambiguous. The V end lost 0 bases, the J end lost 5 bases, and 9 bases lay between the germline ends. The CDR3 loop spans 15 amino acids. CDR1 and CDR2 from the germline V gene are SGDLS and YYNGEE. The CDR3 DNA sequence: TGTGCCAGCAGCGTAGCCGGGAATGATAATTCACCCCTCCACTTT. Translation: CASSVAGNDNSPLHF. Together with reference TRBV9 and TRBJ1-6, the CDR3 gives the full variable domain: DSGVTQTPKHLITATGQRVTLRCSPRSGDLSVYWYQQSLDQGLQFLIQYYNGEERAKGNILERFSAQQFPDLHSELNLSSLELGDSALYFCASSVAGNDNSPLHFGNGTRLTVT.

This clonotype showed up many times. This chain joins TRBV5-5 and TRBJ2-1, with 8 bases matching TRBD2. The CDR3 spans 16 residues. V was pared by 0 bases and J by 4 bases, with 6 bases of the junction left unmatched. Per germline, CDR1 SGHKS and CDR2 YYEKEE (reference sequence). CDR3 in amino acids: CASSLAGRAGYNEQFF. CDR3 bases: TGTGCCAGCAGCTTGGCCGGGAGGGCGGGTTACAATGAGCAGTTCTTC.

Ten or more counts support this clonotype. J is TRBJ2-1 and V is TRBV28; a possible D gene is TRBD2 (7 bases). The CDR3 consists of 15 residues. V lost 3 bases and J lost 7, with 16 bases in between. From germline, CDR1 is MDHEN and CDR2 SYDVKM. CDR3 nucleotide sequence: TGTGCCAGCAGTTTCCTCCGGGGGGCAGGAAATGAGCAGTTCTTC. Protein product: CASSFLRGAGNEQFF.

This clonotype was detected ten times or more. The CDR3 loop is CASSLSGTSGGGRDTGELFF. CDR3 sequence (DNA): TGTGCCAGCAGTTTATCAGGGACTAGCGGGGGGGGCCGGGACACCGGGGAGCTGTTTTTT. V usage is TRBV27 and J usage is TRBJ2-2; 16 nucleotides agree with TRBD2. The CDR3 is 20 amino acids. J gave up 3 bases and V 0 bases, and 7 bases lay outside the gene matches. Germline CDR1 and CDR2: MNHEY and SMNVEV (reference sequence).

The rearrangement links TRBV3-1 to TRBJ1-2, with a possible D match to TRBD1 (5 bases). The germline gives CDR1 LGHDT, CDR2 YNNKEL (reference sequence). The CDR3 length is 16 residues. The ends were cut back, 0 bases at V and 5 bases at J, with 16 bases in the middle. CDR3 residues: CASSQDAGFGAYGYTF. For the CDR3, the DNA is TGTGCCAGCAGCCAAGATGCAGGGTTTGGGGCATATGGCTACACCTTC.

This clonotype was seen repeatedly, ten times or more. The chain employs TRBV5-1 and TRBJ1-1; TRBD1 might be the D (6 bases). From germline, CDR1 is SGHRS and CDR2 YFSETQ. The CDR3 spans 16 residues. Trimming stripped 7 bases from V and 4 bases from J, with 23 bases between. The CDR3 is CASGWGQGLRSTEAFF. The CDR3 DNA sequence: TGCGCCAGCGGATGGGGGCAGGGGTTGAGGTCCACTGAAGCTTTCTTT.

By frequency in the sample, this clonotype is medium-sized. V usage is TRBV9 and J usage is TRBJ2-3; D perhaps matches TRBD1 (6 bases). Germline CDR1 SGDLS, CDR2 YYNGEE. Trimming took 9 bases from V and 2 from J, leaving 16 bases between them. The CDR3 runs to 14 residues. The CDR3, as DNA: TGTGCCACAGGGGCAGGAGATGTCACAGATACGCAGTATTTT. Protein: CATGAGDVTDTQYF.

This clonotype was seen many times. This sequence joins TRBV6-1 and TRBJ2-4; D might be TRBD1 (6 bases). The CDR3 contains 19 residues. Germline V gene sequence: CDR1 MNHNS, CDR2 SASEGT. The V end lost 3 bases, the J end lost 0 bases, and 21 bases lay between the germline ends. In DNA form, the CDR3 reads TGTGCCAGCAGTGAGGAAACAGGGACGGCTGGCAGAGCCAAAAACATTCAGTACTTC. Protein sequence: CASSEETGTAGRAKNIQYF.

By share, this clonotype ranks as medium-sized. V is TRBV28 and J is TRBJ1-1; a weak D match, TRBD1 (6 bases). Trimming removed 6 bases at V and 1 base at J, with 18 bases between. Per germline, CDR1 MDHEN and CDR2 SYDVKM. This CDR3 has 16 amino acids. CDR3 DNA: TGTGCCAGCAGATACGAGGGGACAATACCGAACACTGAAGCTTTCTTT. Translated: CASRYEGTIPNTEAFF.

Many counts were recorded for this clonotype. This chain uses TRBV21-1 with TRBJ2-7; the D call in the table, TRBD2, was not verified against the DNA. TRBV21-1 is deemed a pseudogene. This CDR3 spans 17 amino acids. Written as DNA, the CDR3 is TGTGCCAGCAGCAATCCCCCCCTAGCGGGGGGGGTCTACGAGCAGTACTTC. Translated, it gives CASSNPPLAGGVYEQYF.

This clonotype was counted ten times or more. This chain joins TRBV29-1 and TRBJ2-7; TRBD1 might be the D (6 bases). Germline V gene data show CDR1 as SQVTM and CDR2 as ANQGSEA. The CDR3 runs to 13 residues. The germline V and J ends were trimmed by 4 bases and 4 bases, with 14 bases remaining between them. This CDR3 is CSVVGGIRYEQYF. The CDR3 coding sequence is TGCAGCGTTGTAGGGGGTATCCGATACGAGCAGTACTTC.

This clonotype was recorded at least ten times. The chain couples TRBV15 to TRBJ1-2; no clear D gene. The CDR3 runs to 16 residues. The germline CDR1 and CDR2 sequences are LNHNV and YYDKDF (reference sequence). The V end was cut by 1 base, the J end by 5 bases, with 17 bases between. The CDR3 DNA reads as TGTGCCACCAGCAGAGGTACAGCCGACTTCATTTATGGCTACACCTTC. Protein product: CATSRGTADFIYGYTF.

This clonotype showed up many times. The chain links TRBV4-1 to TRBJ1-2; weak D call: TRBD1 (6 bases). The CDR3 covers 15 residues. Trimming took 2 bases from V and 4 from J, leaving 14 bases between them. The germline CDR1 and CDR2 sequences are MGHRA and YSYEKL. Here the CDR3 reads CASSQQQGWSYGYTF. For the CDR3, the DNA is TGCGCCAGCAGCCAACAACAGGGATGGTCCTATGGCTACACCTTC.

In its sample, this clonotype was seen many times. J is TRBJ1-3 and V is TRBV6-6; D unclear. CDR3 length: 15 amino acids. Germline V gives CDR1 MNHNY, CDR2 SVGAGI (reference sequence). The V end lost 0 bases, the J end lost 2 bases, and 8 bases lay between the germline ends. Written as DNA, the CDR3 is TGTGCCAGCAGTTACTCGGGGATGGCTGGAAACACCATATATTTT. Amino acid sequence: CASSYSGMAGNTIYF.

This clonotype was seen ten or more times. J is TRBJ2-3 and V is TRBV6-5; TRBD1 aligns across 9 bases. CDR1 is MNHEY, CDR2 SVGAGI, per germline. The junction had 5 bases not matched to a gene; V was cut back by 8 bases and J by 2 bases. The CDR3 has 14 amino acids. This CDR3 is CASGDRAHTDTQYF. CDR3 in DNA: TGTGCCAGCGGGGACAGGGCACACACAGATACGCAGTATTTT.

Concerning this clonotype itself: The junction departs from the called germline gene at one end, perhaps through a read error. This chain uses TRBV5-6 with TRBJ2-7; D is ambiguous. Germline V lookup: CDR1 SGHDT, CDR2 YYEEEE. This CDR3 is built from 14 residues. The CDR3 protein is CVSSPGIITYEQYF. The DNA of the CDR3 is TGTGTCAGCAGCCCTGGGATCATTACCTATGAGCAGTACTTC.

This clonotype is termed medium-sized (0.01 to 0.1%). The V and J genes are TRBV5-1 and TRBJ2-1; no firm D call. The V end lost 3 bases, the J end lost 5 bases, and 3 bases lay between the germline ends. From germline, CDR1 is SGHRS and CDR2 YFSETQ. The CDR3 is made up of 11 amino acids. The CDR3 spells CASSSNNEQFF. The CDR3 DNA is TGCGCCAGCAGCTCGAACAATGAGCAGTTCTTC.

This clonotype was counted at least ten times. The chain combines TRBV2 with TRBJ2-5, with D perhaps given as TRBD1 or TRBD2 (5 bases each). V lost 6 bases and J lost 3, with 14 bases in between. The germline gives CDR1 SNHLY, CDR2 FYNNEI. This CDR3 comprises 14 residues. The CDR3 here is CASRGDREKETQYF. DNA for the CDR3: TGTGCCAGCAGGGGGGACCGAGAAAAAGAGACCCAGTACTTC. Filled out from reference TRBV2 and TRBJ2-5, the complete variable domain reads EPEVTQTPSHQVTQMGQEVILRCVPISNHLYFYWYRQILGQKVEFLVSFYNNEISEKSEIFDDQFSVERPDGSNFTLKIRSTKLEDSAMYFCASRGDREKETQYFGPGTRLLVL.

This clonotype was observed many times. As the CDR3 is not closed by the conserved phenylalanine or tryptophan, this likely results from a read error. Because the CDR3's place on the DNA is in doubt, the DNA is left out and the CDR3 is given as listed by TCRdb. V gene TRBV19 combines with J gene TRBJ2-7; the DNA was not compared with TRBD2, the D call given in the table. Germline CDR1 LNHDA, CDR2 SQIVND (reference sequence). The CDR3 numbers 12 amino acids, ends counted. The CDR3 spells CASSPGRAPKAG.

This clonotype has a count of ten or more. The chain employs TRBV4-3 and TRBJ2-7; 7 nucleotides match TRBD1. V shed 2 bases, J shed 2 bases, and the junction held 6 bases outside the gene matches. This CDR3 spans 15 amino acids. Germline V gene sequence: CDR1 LGHNA, CDR2 YSLEER. The CDR3 sequence is CASSQSTGSTYEQYV. The CDR3 DNA reads TGCGCCAGCAGCCAATCGACAGGGTCTACCTACGAGCAGTACGTC.

At least ten counts were recorded for this clonotype. This sequence joins TRBV12-3 or TRBV12-4 and TRBJ2-1; D is ambiguous. This CDR3 is 14 amino acids long. The ends were cut back, 6 bases at V and 3 bases at J, with 12 bases in the middle. The CDR3, as DNA: TGTGCCAGCAGGCCTCCGTACCTCTACAATGAGCAGTTCTTC. Translated: CASRPPYLYNEQFF.

The chain combines TRBV6-2 or TRBV6-3 with TRBJ2-3, with 7 bases identical to TRBD2. The germline V gene encodes CDR1 MNHEY and CDR2 SVGEGT. Trimming at V came to 6 bases and at J to 2 bases, leaving 8 bases not matched to a gene. The CDR3 has 15 residues. The DNA of the CDR3 is TGTGCCAGCAGCCCTAGCGGAGGGAACACAGATACGCAGTATTTT. Residues: CASSPSGGNTDTQYF.

This clonotype was seen at least ten times. V usage is TRBV20-1 and J usage is TRBJ2-1; TRBD1 or TRBD2 may be the D gene (5 bases each). V was shortened by 1 base and J by 5 bases, with 9 bases between the two germline ends. The CDR3 is 13 residues long. Germline V gene lookup returns CDR1 DFQATT and CDR2 SNEGSKA (reference sequence). This chain's CDR3 is CSARGDADNEQFF. CDR3 nucleotide sequence: TGCAGTGCTAGAGGGGACGCCGACAATGAGCAGTTCTTC.

This clonotype was counted between two and nine times. The chain is built from TRBV5-1 and TRBJ2-2; D may be TRBD1 (5 bases). The V end lost 1 base, the J end lost 5 bases, and 12 bases lay between the germline ends. Germline CDR1 is SGHRS and CDR2 is YFSETQ. This CDR3 has 15 residues. The CDR3 region is CASSLLIRVTGELFF. The CDR3 coding sequence is TGCGCCAGCAGCTTGCTCATCAGGGTTACCGGGGAGCTGTTTTTT. Full variable domain (outside the CDR3, taken from reference TRBV5-1 and TRBJ2-2): KAGVTQTPRYLIKTRGQQVTLSCSPISGHRSVSWYQQTPGQGLQFLFEYFSETQRNKGNFPGRFSGRQFSNSRSEMNVSTLELGDSALYLCASSLLIRVTGELFFGEGSRLTVL.

The sample holds many counts of this clonotype. This chain joins TRBV27 and TRBJ2-5; D gene ambiguous. Germline V CDR1 and CDR2: MNHEY, SMNVEV (reference sequence). The germline V and J ends were trimmed by 3 bases and 0 bases, with 11 bases remaining between them. The CDR3 length is 15 residues. The CDR3 nucleotides are TGTGCCAGCAGTTTCCTGGCAGACTACCAAGAGACCCAGTACTTC. Amino acids: CASSFLADYQETQYF.

The V gene is TRBV18, the J gene TRBJ1-1; the D is unclear. The V end lost 0 bases, the J end lost 1 base, and 6 bases lay between the germline ends. The CDR3 has 14 residues. Germline loops: CDR1 KGHSH, CDR2 LQKENI. The CDR3, as DNA: TGTGCCAGCTCACCACCTGGAGGGAACACTGAAGCTTTCTTT. Amino acid sequence: CASSPPGGNTEAFF.